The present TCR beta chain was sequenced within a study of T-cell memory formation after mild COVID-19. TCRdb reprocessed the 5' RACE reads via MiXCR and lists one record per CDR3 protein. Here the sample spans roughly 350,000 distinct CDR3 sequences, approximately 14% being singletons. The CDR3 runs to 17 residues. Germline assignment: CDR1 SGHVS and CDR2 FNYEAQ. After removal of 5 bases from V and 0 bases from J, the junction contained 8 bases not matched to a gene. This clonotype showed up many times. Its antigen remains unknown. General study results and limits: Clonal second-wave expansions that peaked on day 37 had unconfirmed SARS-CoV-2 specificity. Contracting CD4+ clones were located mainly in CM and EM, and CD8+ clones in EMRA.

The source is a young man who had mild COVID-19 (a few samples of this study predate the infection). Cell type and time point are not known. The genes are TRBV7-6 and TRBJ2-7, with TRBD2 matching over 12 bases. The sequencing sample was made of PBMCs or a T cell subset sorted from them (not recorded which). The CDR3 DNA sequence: TGTGCCAGCAGCCCGCTGCTGACTAGCGGGGGCTCCTACGAGCAGTACTTC. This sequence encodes CASSPLLTSGGSYEQYF.